The rows below give T cell receptor beta chains drawn from one sample of a study of blood T cell repertoires in COVID-19. TCRdb keeps only in-frame clones here, not all; method: immunoSEQ multiplex PCR. The sample comprises a few hundred thousand clones, about 88% of which are singletons, and 7% to 10% rests with the top ten. What was sequenced was PBMCs or T cells enriched from blood (not recorded which). Every receptor here comes from a woman aged 60-70 years who had recovered from COVID-19. Both conserved end residues are trimmed from each CDR3.

V | CDR3
TRBV30 | AFQERNQPQH
TRBV7-7 | ASSLGGLSTDTQY
TRBV7-9 | ASSPRTGEGTEAF
TRBV5-4 | ASSFPDRRPHGYT
TRBV10-3 | AISESGTGIQPQH
TRBV24-1 | ATPPPRPSNQPQH
TRBV6-4 | ASSKYPGAHEAF
TRBV14 | ASSQGRTGSHNSPLH
TRBV10-3 | AISDEGRAYNEQF
TRBV6-2/TRBV6-3 | ASSEGASGYGYT
TRBV30 | AWSVMGREQY
TRBV3-1/TRBV3-2 | ASSQERVAGELF
TRBV5-1 | ASSRQGPHPNGYT
TRBV5-4 | ASSLGPGYNSPLH
TRBV19 | ASSRRGQGGTEAF
TRBV11-2 | ASIDRKGATEAF
TRBV5-1 | ASSFADTYEQY
TRBV19 | ASSISAGGPRETQY
TRBV6-5 | ASSQIRGTEAF
TRBV7-8 | ASSVLAGSSYEQY
TRBV5-1 | ASMRTGEDTQY
TRBV9 | ASSVEAGNIQY
TRBV9 | ASSGQGAQNTGELF
TRBV20-1 | SAKGGVEY
TRBV29-1 | SVGRQRDTGELF
TRBV27 | ASSTGTGVAPLH
TRBV6-6 | ASSYATDTQY
TRBV10-3 | AISESQTPSASMKQF
TRBV21-1 | ASKGLAGEYNEQF
TRBV12-3/TRBV12-4 | ASSLKGPAIY
TRBV19 | ASSIGQGRHNEQF
TRBV5-1 | ASSLWSSGEFGETQY
TRBV11-2 | ASSLEGSPFSGNTIY
TRBV7-9 | ASSLEGQGNEKLF
TRBV5-1 | ASRQQGRDTEAF
TRBV18 | ASSPIRVENYGYT
TRBV6-5 | ASSYDRASYEQY
TRBV30 | AFKGQFNSPLH
TRBV2 | ASTEQGGREKLF
TRBV18 | ASSPAGGEQY
TRBV1 | TSSQDSGFISNQPQH
TRBV6-6 | ASSYLNRANYGYT
TRBV25-1 | ASSDRTGDNSPLH
TRBV18 | ASSPGQGARVSSPLH
TRBV3-1/TRBV3-2 | ASSFGTGAQPQH
TRBV19 | ASSIVLTGYGEETQY
TRBV11-2 | ASREQGKNTEAF
TRBV3-1/TRBV3-2 | ASSRTAANSPLH